These 15 T cell receptor beta chains were all obtained from the same sample, sequenced in a study of blood T cell repertoires in COVID-19. Sequencing was performed with immunoSEQ multiplex PCR; in TCRdb, only in-frame clones are kept and a portion is missing. The data hold some 330,000 clones, with about 87% observed a single time. Sequenced sample: PBMCs or T cells enriched from blood (not recorded which). The source is a man aged 40-50 years in a cohort exposed to, infected with or recovered from COVID-19 (not recorded which).

V usage is TRBV7-3 and J usage is TRBJ2-1; D is perhaps TRBD2 (5 bases). Deletions cut 2 bases from V and 13 bases from J, with 9 bases between. The germline V gene has CDR1 SGHTA and CDR2 FQGTGA. The CDR3 loop spans 11 amino acids. CDR3 sequence reads: CASSLEGAQFF. CDR3 bases: TGTGCCAGCAGCTTAGAGGGCGCCCAGTTCTTC.

V and J are TRBV30 and TRBJ1-5; 8 nucleotides align to TRBD1. The CDR3 contains 14 residues. CDR1 is GTSNPN, CDR2 SVGIG, per germline (reference sequence). Germline trimming cut 1 base from V and 8 bases from J; bases unmatched to any gene: 7. The DNA for the CDR3 is TGTGCCTGGAGTGCGGACAGGGAAGGAGAGCCCCAGCATTTT. Amino acid sequence: CAWSADREGEPQHF.

The chain joins TRBV28 to TRBJ2-1; possible D gene TRBD1, 5 bases. This CDR3 is built from 14 residues. Trimming took 7 bases from V and 4 from J, leaving 14 bases between them. Germline assignment: CDR1 MDHEN and CDR2 SYDVKM. CDR3 bases: TGTGCCAGCAATTGGGGCAGGGAATACAATGAGCAGTTCTTC. Protein sequence: CASNWGREYNEQFF.

V and J are TRBV10-2 and TRBJ1-1; perhaps TRBD1 as D (6 bases). This CDR3 has 12 amino acids. In germline, CDR1 is WSHSY, CDR2 SAAADI. Between the trimmed V and J ends, which lost 8 bases and 1 base, there was a span of 8 bases. The chain's CDR3 is CASQTGNTEAFF. In DNA form, the CDR3 reads TGCGCCAGCCAGACAGGGAACACTGAAGCTTTCTTT.

The chain carries TRBV5-1 and TRBJ2-7; no clear D. Germline CDR1 is SGHRS and CDR2 is YFSETQ. Trimming took 7 bases from V and 4 from J, leaving 15 bases between them. This CDR3 has 13 amino acids. DNA for the CDR3: TGCGCCAGCTCTGGGCAATTGGGTTACGAGCAGTACTTC. Its protein is CASSGQLGYEQYF.

V gene TRBV10-3 combines with J gene TRBJ2-1; 10 bases line up with TRBD2. J gave up 0 bases and V 2 bases, and 4 bases lay outside the gene matches. The CDR3 extends over 17 amino acids. CDR1 and CDR2 from the germline V gene are ENHRY and SYGVKD. The chain's CDR3 is CAISEPTSGVSYNEQFF. The CDR3 DNA sequence: TGTGCCATCAGTGAGCCTACTAGCGGGGTCTCCTACAATGAGCAGTTCTTC.

This clone was observed a few times. The chain combines TRBV5-1 with TRBJ2-1, with TRBD1 identical over 7 bases. This CDR3 spans 15 amino acids. Trimming removed 4 bases from V and 7 bases from J; junction bases left unmatched: 11. The V gene's germline CDR1 is SGHRS and CDR2 YFSETQ. The CDR3 loop is CASSDQTGFFNEQFF. As DNA, the CDR3 is TGCGCCAGCAGCGACCAGACAGGGTTTTTTAATGAGCAGTTCTTC.

The chain is built from TRBV30 and TRBJ1-3; 12 nucleotides agree with TRBD1. After removal of 4 bases from V and 7 bases from J, the junction contained 5 bases not matched to a gene. Germline values: CDR1 GTSNPN, CDR2 SVGIG (reference sequence). The CDR3 is 14 residues long. The CDR3 bases are TGTGCCTGGAAGTCGGGACAGGGGGCGAACACCATATATTTT. Translated, it gives CAWKSGQGANTIYF.

This sequence joins TRBV10-3 and TRBJ1-4; TRBD1 might be the D (5 bases). Germline CDR1 ENHRY, CDR2 SYGVKD. This CDR3 contains 14 residues. Trimming cost V 8 bases and J 5 bases, with 15 bases left between them. CDR3 sequence (DNA): TGTGCCATCCGGGGGGGGTCTCAGAATGAAAAACTGTTTTTT. Protein: CAIRGGSQNEKLFF.

This clone came up once. The chain recombines TRBV2 with TRBJ1-3, with 9 bases aligning to TRBD1. The CDR3 is 14 residues long. The trim removed 6 bases at V and 2 bases at J, leaving 2 bases unmatched. Germline V gene data show CDR1 as SNHLY and CDR2 as FYNNEI. The CDR3 loop is CASRRQGAGNTIYF. Here the CDR3 DNA reads TGTGCCAGCAGGAGACAGGGGGCTGGAAACACCATATATTTT.

V and J are TRBV28 and TRBJ2-7; 7 bases agree with TRBD2. The germline gives CDR1 MDHEN, CDR2 SYDVKM. After removal of 5 bases from V and 0 bases from J, the junction contained 7 bases not matched to a gene. CDR3 size: 15 residues. CDR3 nucleotide sequence: TGTGCCAGCAGTGCCCCGGGGGGAGGCTCCTACGAGCAGTACTTC. Translated: CASSAPGGGSYEQYF.

This clone has only one observation. This specimen includes other DNA sequences encoding the same CDR3. This chain links TRBV7-2 with TRBJ2-3, with 8 bases that match TRBD2. CDR1 and CDR2 from the germline V gene are SGHTA and FQGNSA. V lost 5 bases to trimming and J lost 5 bases; unmatched junction nucleotides: 9. The CDR3 is 15 amino acids. The CDR3 sequence: CASSLVAGSGDTQYF. The CDR3 region has the DNA TGTGCCAGCAGCCTCGTAGCGGGGTCCGGAGATACGCAGTATTTT.

The chain joins TRBV27 to TRBJ2-1, with D tentatively TRBD2 (6 bases). Between the trimmed V and J ends, which lost 7 bases and 4 bases, there was a span of 17 bases. The germline CDR1 and CDR2 sequences are MNHEY and SMNVEV (reference sequence). This CDR3 comprises 15 residues. The CDR3, as DNA: TGTGCCAGCACCCGGAGTAGCGGTACTTACAATGAGCAGTTCTTC. This codes for CASTRSSGTYNEQFF.

V and J are TRBV15 and TRBJ1-2; D remains ambiguous. The CDR3 spans 14 residues. The germline V and J ends were trimmed by 0 bases and 3 bases, with 8 bases remaining between them. Germline V gene lookup returns CDR1 LNHNV and CDR2 YYDKDF (reference sequence). The CDR3 bases are TGTGCCACCAGCAGAGAATATCGTGACTATGGCTACACCTTC. Its translation: CATSREYRDYGYTF.

The V call is TRBV5-6, the J call TRBJ2-5; tentatively, D is TRBD2 (5 bases). Trimming stripped 4 bases from V and 7 bases from J, with 26 bases between. The CDR3 spans 17 residues. Germline CDR1 reads SGHDT; CDR2 reads YYEEEE. CDR3 sequence (DNA): TGTGCCAGCAGCCCAGGCGGTAGCGCTCAACCAAGGGCGACCCAGTACTTC. Translation: CASSPGGSAQPRATQYF.